Following are 26 T cell receptor beta chains from one sample sequenced in a study of CD8+ T cells in alopecia areata. Stated treatment: oral pan-JAK inhibitor, 5-10 mg twice daily. cDNA serving as the sequencing template came from extracted, reverse transcribed RNA. The protocol was immunoSEQ multiplex PCR, while the TCRdb copy is restricted to in-frame clones and leaves out a portion. The sample lists about 140,000 clones, 75% to 85% occurring once. The sequenced sample was CD8+ T cells sorted from blood, obtained at week 4, from a patient treated with tofacitinib. These TCRs come from a human donor with alopecia areata.

This chain connects TRBV13 to TRBJ2-6, with 8 bases fitting TRBD2. The germline V gene has CDR1 PRHDT and CDR2 FYEKMQ (reference sequence). The trim removed 5 bases at V and 0 bases at J, leaving 9 bases unmatched. This CDR3 has 18 residues. CDR3 residues: CASSPYLAGLSGANVLTF. The DNA of the CDR3 is TGTGCCAGCAGCCCCTATTTAGCGGGGCTCTCTGGGGCCAACGTCCTGACTTTC.

This sequence joins TRBV27 and TRBJ2-1; D may be TRBD1 (6 bases). CDR1 is MNHEY and CDR2 is SMNVEV in the germline V gene (reference sequence). V lost 5 bases to trimming and J lost 0 bases, with 14 bases between them. This CDR3 has 16 amino acids. The CDR3 region is CASSPLGQSSYNEQFF. The CDR3 DNA follows: TGTGCCAGCAGTCCTCTGGGACAAAGCTCCTACAATGAGCAGTTCTTC.

This clone showed up just a few times. This same CDR3 is encoded by further DNA sequences in the sample. The rearrangement links TRBV5-1 to TRBJ2-7; 11 bases are shared with TRBD1. With V trimmed by 4 bases and J by 4 bases, 4 bases remained unmatched. Germline CDR1 and CDR2: SGHRS and YFSETQ. The CDR3 runs 14 residues. DNA for the CDR3: TGCGCCAGCAGCCCCGGACAGGGGGCGTACGAGCAGTACTTC. Its protein is CASSPGQGAYEQYF.

The chain joins TRBV19 to TRBJ2-7; 7 nucleotides match TRBD1. The germline V gene encodes CDR1 LNHDA and CDR2 SQIVND (reference sequence). With V trimmed by 5 bases and J by 0 bases, 4 bases remained unmatched. The CDR3 has 14 amino acids. In DNA, the CDR3 is TGTGCCAGTAGTGTACGGGACAGCTCCTACGAGCAGTACTTC. This translates into CASSVRDSSYEQYF.

The chain joins TRBV2 to TRBJ2-7; no clear D. This CDR3 comprises 15 residues. Germline V CDR1 and CDR2: SNHLY, FYNNEI. V lost 4 bases and J lost 3, with 16 bases in between. CDR3 protein: CASSAEVNSNYEQYF. The CDR3 nucleotides read TGTGCCAGCAGTGCGGAAGTTAACTCAAACTACGAGCAGTACTTC.

This chain links TRBV2 with TRBJ1-2, with D possibly being TRBD1 (5 bases). V dropped 2 bases and J dropped 6 bases, with 13 bases sitting between them. The CDR3 has 14 amino acids. Germline V gene sequence: CDR1 SNHLY, CDR2 FYNNEI. The CDR3, as DNA: TGTGCCAGCAGTGAATTCGGGGACCTTGATGGCTACACCTTC. This codes for CASSEFGDLDGYTF.

This sequence joins TRBV4-1 and TRBJ1-2, with TRBD1 matching over 8 bases. The CDR3 loop spans 14 amino acids. Germline values: CDR1 MGHRA, CDR2 YSYEKL. V was pared by 5 bases and J by 6 bases, with 8 bases of the junction left unmatched. This CDR3 is CASSEFPGQDGYTF. The CDR3 bases are TGCGCCAGCAGCGAATTTCCGGGACAGGATGGCTACACCTTC.

The chain is built from TRBV6-5 and TRBJ2-1, with 9 nucleotides matching TRBD2. The junction had 5 bases not matched to a gene; V was cut back by 5 bases and J by 9 bases. Germline assignment: CDR1 MNHEY and CDR2 SVGAGI. The CDR3 is 13 amino acids. CDR3 DNA: TGTGCCAGCAGTACTGGACTAGCGCCTGAGCAGTTCTTC. As protein: CASSTGLAPEQFF.

In this sample, this clone turned up a few times. At one end the junction does not follow the germline gene, possibly because of a read error. This chain uses TRBV6-1 with TRBJ1-1, with 8 bases that match TRBD1. This CDR3 is 13 amino acids long. Germline values: CDR1 MNHNS, CDR2 SASEGT. CDR3 coding DNA: TGTGCCATCAGTGGAGGGACAGGCACTGAAGCTTTCTTT. Encoded protein: CAISGGTGTEAFF.

The chain recombines TRBV7-6 with TRBJ2-7; 7 nucleotides agree with TRBD2. The V segment lost 0 bases and the J segment 0 bases; nucleotides outside the gene matches: 11. This CDR3 spans 18 amino acids. Germline V gene sequence: CDR1 SGHVS, CDR2 FNYEAQ. CDR3 amino acids: CASSLAEDSGENSYEQYF. For the CDR3, the DNA is TGTGCCAGCAGCTTAGCGGAAGACAGCGGGGAAAACTCCTACGAGCAGTACTTC.

The chain combines TRBV21-1 with TRBJ2-7; TRBD1 is taken as the D call from the table, unchecked against the DNA. TRBV21-1 is marked as a pseudogene. The CDR3 has 16 amino acids. CDR3 protein: CASSKGPGWEPYEQYF. The CDR3 DNA is TGTGCCAGCAGCAAAGGTCCAGGGTGGGAACCCTACGAGCAGTACTTC.

This clone was counted a few times. Within the sample, other DNA sequences also encode this same CDR3. The V and J genes are TRBV5-1 and TRBJ2-7, with TRBD1 matching over 9 bases. The length of the CDR3 is 14 residues. The germline V gene encodes CDR1 SGHRS and CDR2 YFSETQ. V lost 0 bases to trimming and J lost 2 bases; unmatched junction nucleotides: 0. In DNA, the CDR3 is TGCGCCAGCAGCTTGGGACAGGGGGCCTACGAGCAGTACTTC. It encodes CASSLGQGAYEQYF. The whole variable domain, filled in from reference TRBV5-1 and TRBJ2-7, reads KAGVTQTPRYLIKTRGQQVTLSCSPISGHRSVSWYQQTPGQGLQFLFEYFSETQRNKGNFPGRFSGRQFSNSRSEMNVSTLELGDSALYLCASSLGQGAYEQYFGPGTRLTVT.

This rearrangement joins TRBV7-6 to TRBJ2-5; 8 nucleotides align to TRBD1. Germline CDR1 reads SGHVS; CDR2 reads FNYEAQ. This CDR3 has 18 residues. V shed 2 bases and J 5 bases; nucleotides not matched to a gene: 16. The chain's CDR3 is CASSLFRPWAGGLETQYF. The CDR3 bases are TGTGCCAGCAGCTTATTTCGACCGTGGGCAGGGGGCTTGGAGACCCAGTACTTC.

A word on this clone: The same CDR3 arises from other DNA sequences in this sample as well. The CDR3 coding sequence is TGTGCCATCAGTGAGGGGCTTAACACTGAAGCTTTCTTT. Protein sequence: CAISEGLNTEAFF. The V and J genes are TRBV10-3 and TRBJ1-1; D is uncertain. Between the trimmed V and J ends, which lost 2 bases and 2 bases, there was a span of 6 bases. The CDR3 totals 13 residues. Germline assignment: CDR1 ENHRY and CDR2 SYGVKD.

This rearrangement joins TRBV21-1 to TRBJ2-3; TRBD2, the D gene given by the table, was not confirmed from the DNA. TRBV21-1 is flagged as a pseudogene. The CDR3 has 16 amino acids. The chain's CDR3 is CASSAPGGRLADTQYF. CDR3 bases: TGTGCCAGCAGCGCCCCCGGCGGCCGATTAGCGGATACGCAGTATTTT.

The chain has TRBV2 and TRBJ2-3; D not certain. Germline V lookup: CDR1 SNHLY, CDR2 FYNNEI. This CDR3 contains 14 residues. The V end lost 7 bases, the J end lost 8 bases, and 19 bases lay between the germline ends. The CDR3 DNA reads as TGTGCCAGCACCAGGAAGGGCCCTCCATTTACGCAGTATTTT. Residues: CASTRKGPPFTQYF. The whole variable domain, remainder taken from reference TRBV2 and TRBJ2-3, is EPEVTQTPSHQVTQMGQEVILRCVPISNHLYFYWYRQILGQKVEFLVSFYNNEISEKSEIFDDQFSVERPDGSNFTLKIRSTKLEDSAMYFCASTRKGPPFTQYFGPGTRLTVL.

The chain has TRBV12-5 and TRBJ2-7, with D possibly matching TRBD1 (5 bases). Germline-derived CDR1 and CDR2 are LGHNT and FRNRAP. The CDR3 runs 15 residues. The germline V and J ends were trimmed by 3 bases and 3 bases, with 15 bases remaining between them. The chain's CDR3 is CASGFGYVDNYEQYF. CDR3 bases: TGTGCTAGTGGTTTTGGGTACGTGGACAACTACGAGCAGTACTTC.

The rearrangement joins TRBV4-2 to TRBJ1-6, with a tentative D call TRBD1 (5 bases). The CDR3 length is 16 residues. V lost 0 bases to trimming and J lost 5 bases, with 11 bases between them. Germline lookup yields CDR1 LGHNA and CDR2 YNFKEQ. In DNA, the CDR3 is TGTGCCAGCAGCCAAGAATACGGGGGGGATAATTCACCCCTCCACTTT. As protein: CASSQEYGGDNSPLHF.

V gene TRBV7-2 combines with J gene TRBJ2-1; 8 bases agree with TRBD1. There are 15 residues in the CDR3. Germline V gene lookup returns CDR1 SGHTA and CDR2 FQGNSA. With V trimmed by 6 bases and J by 7 bases, 11 bases remained unmatched. CDR3: CASSFTRQGRNEQFF. Written as DNA, the CDR3 is TGTGCCAGCAGTTTTACCCGACAGGGGCGAAATGAGCAGTTCTTC.

The chain combines TRBV4-1 with TRBJ2-5; TRBD2 agrees at 9 bases. This CDR3 contains 19 residues. The trim removed 1 base at V and 3 bases at J, leaving 15 bases unmatched. Per the germline V gene, CDR1 is MGHRA and CDR2 is YSYEKL. Here the CDR3 reads CASSQGPTIAGGPEETQYF. CDR3 DNA sequence: TGCGCCAGCAGCCAAGGACCCACGATTGCGGGGGGGCCCGAAGAGACCCAGTACTTC.

This clone occurred a few times. The J gene is TRBJ2-1, the V gene TRBV7-9; possibly TRBD1 for D (5 bases). The CDR3 spans 16 residues. Germline CDR1 reads SEHNR; CDR2 reads FQNEAQ (reference sequence). V shed 4 bases and J shed 7 bases, with 20 bases lying between them. The CDR3 is CASSSGAAHLGNEQFF. CDR3 sequence (DNA): TGTGCCAGCAGCTCTGGGGCAGCCCACCTCGGGAATGAGCAGTTCTTC.

The V gene is TRBV11-2, the J gene TRBJ1-4; D remains unclear. Trimming shortened V by 8 bases and J by 3 bases, and 16 bases separated the two germline ends. This CDR3 has 15 residues. Per germline, CDR1 SGHAT and CDR2 FQNNGV. The chain's CDR3 is CASATWTRANEKLFF. The CDR3 DNA sequence: TGTGCCAGCGCGACGTGGACGAGGGCTAATGAAAAACTGTTTTTT.

The chain couples TRBV10-2 to TRBJ2-1; 8 nucleotides align to TRBD2. CDR1 is WSHSY and CDR2 is SAAADI in the germline V gene. The CDR3 sequence is 15 residues long. V was clipped by 6 bases and J by 6 bases; unmatched bases: 10. CDR3 in DNA: TGCGCCAGCAGAACCGACTACGGGACTAGCAATGAGCAGTTCTTC. Residues: CASRTDYGTSNEQFF.

This chain uses TRBV7-9 with TRBJ2-5, with 8 positions matching TRBD1. The CDR3 runs to 16 residues. The germline gives CDR1 SEHNR, CDR2 FQNEAQ (reference sequence). V shed 5 bases and J 4 bases; nucleotides not matched to a gene: 12. The CDR3 loop reads CASSPFSTGERETQYF. CDR3 in DNA: TGTGCCAGCAGCCCTTTTTCGACAGGGGAGAGAGAGACCCAGTACTTC.

The CDR3 nucleotides are TGTGCCATCCTACCCCCTGGGGCCAACGTCCTGACTTTC. Its protein is CAILPPGANVLTF. V gene TRBV7-9 combines with J gene TRBJ2-6; D gene unclear. This CDR3 comprises 13 residues. In germline, CDR1 is SEHNR, CDR2 FQNEAQ (reference sequence). V lost 10 bases and J 2 bases, leaving 9 bases between the germline ends.

This chain uses TRBV5-1 with TRBJ1-1, with D possibly TRBD1 on 6 matching bases. Germline values: CDR1 SGHRS, CDR2 YFSETQ. V was shortened by 2 bases and J by 0 bases, with 11 bases between the two germline ends. This CDR3 comprises 15 residues. The CDR3 nucleotides read TGCGCCAGCAGCTTAGCAGGGGATCTGAACACTGAAGCTTTCTTT. Translation: CASSLAGDLNTEAFF.